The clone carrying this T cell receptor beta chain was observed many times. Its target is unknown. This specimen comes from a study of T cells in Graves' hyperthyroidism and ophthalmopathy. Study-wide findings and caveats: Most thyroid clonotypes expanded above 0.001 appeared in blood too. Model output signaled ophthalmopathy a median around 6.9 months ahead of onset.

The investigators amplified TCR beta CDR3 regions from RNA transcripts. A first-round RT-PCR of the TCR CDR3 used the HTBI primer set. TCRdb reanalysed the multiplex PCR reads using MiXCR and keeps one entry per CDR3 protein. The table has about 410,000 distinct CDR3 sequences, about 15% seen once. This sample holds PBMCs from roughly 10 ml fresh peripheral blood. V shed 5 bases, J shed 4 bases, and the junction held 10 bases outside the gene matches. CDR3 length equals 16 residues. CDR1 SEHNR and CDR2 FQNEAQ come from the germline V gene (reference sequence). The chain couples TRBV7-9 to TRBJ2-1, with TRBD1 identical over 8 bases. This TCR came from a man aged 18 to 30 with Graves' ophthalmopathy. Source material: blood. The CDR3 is CASSITSGQGYNEQFF. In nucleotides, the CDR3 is TGTGCCAGCAGCATCACCTCTGGACAGGGTTACAATGAGCAGTTCTTC.